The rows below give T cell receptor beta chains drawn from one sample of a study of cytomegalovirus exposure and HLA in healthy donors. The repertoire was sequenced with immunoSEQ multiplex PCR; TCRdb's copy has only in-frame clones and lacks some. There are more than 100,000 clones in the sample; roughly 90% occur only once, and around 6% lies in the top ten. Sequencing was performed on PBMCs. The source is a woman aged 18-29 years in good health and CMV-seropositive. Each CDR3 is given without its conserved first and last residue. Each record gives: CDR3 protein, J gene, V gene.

ASSWGQGNNEQF,TRBJ2-1,TRBV5-1
ASYGGLYGYT,TRBJ1-2,TRBV9
ASSPPTAPNGYT,TRBJ1-2,TRBV6-1
ASSQKTGVSGYEQY,TRBJ2-7,TRBV14
AWSGRIGLSTEAF,TRBJ1-1,TRBV30
ASSAGVGTGWNYYEQY,TRBJ2-7,TRBV18
ASSGRNDKNTDTQY,TRBJ2-3,TRBV7-2
AIREPGTRQETQY,TRBJ2-5,TRBV10-3
ASSYSILGAADTQY,TRBJ2-3,TRBV6-6
ATSRGGTAEAF,TRBJ1-1,TRBV15
ASSFGTDRVYGYT,TRBJ1-2,TRBV7-8
ASSAPSGRALNEQF,TRBJ2-1,TRBV7-9
ASSQDGVTGGYNQPQH,TRBJ1-5,TRBV4-1
ASSFLTGATEAF,TRBJ1-1,TRBV13
ASSLMARGGYGYT,TRBJ1-2,TRBV7-9